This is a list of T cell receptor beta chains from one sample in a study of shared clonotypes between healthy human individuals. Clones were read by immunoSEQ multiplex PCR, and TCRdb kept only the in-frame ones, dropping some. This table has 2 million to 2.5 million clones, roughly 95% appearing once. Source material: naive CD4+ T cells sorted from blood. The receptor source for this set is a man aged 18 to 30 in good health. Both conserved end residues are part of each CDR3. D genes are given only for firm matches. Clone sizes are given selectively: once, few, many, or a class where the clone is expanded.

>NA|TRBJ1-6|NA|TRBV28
TGTGCCAGCAGGTGGGAGGGCACGTTGTCGGGGTCACCCCTCCACTTT
CASRWEGTLSGSPLHF
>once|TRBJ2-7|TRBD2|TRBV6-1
TGTGCCAGCAGTGAGGGCACCGCGGGGGAGTACTTC
CASSEGTAGEYF
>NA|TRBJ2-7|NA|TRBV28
TGTGCCAGCGGCCGGTTTGGTCCTTCTAGCTCCTACGAGCAGTACTTC
CASGRFGPSSSYEQYF
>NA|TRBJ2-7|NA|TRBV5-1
TGCGCCAGCAGCTTGGAGGGCCGTTTCTACGAGCAGTACTTC
CASSLEGRFYEQYF
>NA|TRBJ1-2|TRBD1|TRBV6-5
TGTGCCACCCTCCCGACAGGGAACTATGGCTACACCTTC
CATLPTGNYGYTF
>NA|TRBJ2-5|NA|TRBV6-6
TGTGCCAGCAGTTCCACCCAAGGGGGGGAGACCCAGTACTTC
CASSSTQGGETQYF
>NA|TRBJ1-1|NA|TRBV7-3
TGTGCCAGCAGCCCCGGGGGGGTGAGAGGGAACAATGAAGCTTTCTTT
CASSPGGVRGNNEAFF
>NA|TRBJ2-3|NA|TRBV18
TGTGCCAGCTCGCGCGCCCTTACAGATACGCAGTATTTT
CASSRALTDTQYF
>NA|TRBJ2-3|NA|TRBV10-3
TGTGCCATCAGTGTCGACCTGCTCACAGATACGCAGTATTTT
CAISVDLLTDTQYF
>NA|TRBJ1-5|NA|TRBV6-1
TGTGCCAGCAGAGGCAATCAGCCCCAGCATTTT
CASRGNQPQHF
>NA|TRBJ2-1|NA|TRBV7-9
TGTGCCAGCAGCCCCAGGGGGCGGGAGGTGAGGAATGAGCAGTTCTTC
CASSPRGREVRNEQFF
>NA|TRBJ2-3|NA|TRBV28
TGTGCCAGCACAGGGAGCGGGCGGCCAGATACGCAGTATTTT
CASTGSGRPDTQYF
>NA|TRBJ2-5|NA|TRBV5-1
TGCGCCAGCAGCTTGGCAAATCGGGAGACCCAGTACTTC
CASSLANRETQYF
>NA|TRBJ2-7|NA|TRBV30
TGTGCCTGGAGTAAAGGGAAAACCTACGAGCAGTACTTC
CAWSKGKTYEQYF
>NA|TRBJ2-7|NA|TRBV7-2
TGTGCCAGCAGCTTAGGAAGAGGGAATACCTACGAGCAGTACTTC
CASSLGRGNTYEQYF
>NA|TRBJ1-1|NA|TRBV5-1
TGCGCCAGTTCATTGGTGGGTACTCCTTGGAGTGCTGAAGCTTTCTTT
CASSLVGTPWSAEAFF
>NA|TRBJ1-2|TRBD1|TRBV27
TGTGCCAGCAGTTCTCACTTCGGGACAGCCACTAAGGGTGGCTACACCTTC
CASSSHFGTATKGGYTF
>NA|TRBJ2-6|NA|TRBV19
TGTGCCAGTAGTATGGGGGGAACTGGGGCCAACGTCCTGACTTTC
CASSMGGTGANVLTF
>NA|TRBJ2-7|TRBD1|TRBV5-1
TGCGCCAGCAGCCCATCCGGGACAGTATCAGGTGAGCAGTACTTC
CASSPSGTVSGEQYF
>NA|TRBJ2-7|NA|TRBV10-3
TGTGCCATCAGTGAGTCGAAAGGGACAAGGCAATACGAGCAGTACTTC
CAISESKGTRQYEQYF
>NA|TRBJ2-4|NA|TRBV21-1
TGTGCCAGCAGCAAAGTATTAGGACTACCCAACATTCAGTACTTC
CASSKVLGLPNIQYF
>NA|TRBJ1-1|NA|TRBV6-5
TGTGCCAGCAGTTTAACCCTGACAGTGAACACTGAAGCTTTCTTT
CASSLTLTVNTEAFF
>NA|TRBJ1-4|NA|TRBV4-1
TGCGCCAGCAGCCTCGTTGTAGATGAAAAACTGTTTTTT
CASSLVVDEKLFF
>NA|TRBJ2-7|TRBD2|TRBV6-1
TGTGCCAGCAGCTTGCTACTAGCGGGAGCCTACGAGCAGTACTTC
CASSLLLAGAYEQYF
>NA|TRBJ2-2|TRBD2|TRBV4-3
TGCGCCAGCAGCCAGGGACTAGCGAACACCGGGGAGCTGTTTTTT
CASSQGLANTGELFF
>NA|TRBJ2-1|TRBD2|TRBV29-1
TGCAGCGTTGAAGACCCCAGCGGGAGACGTAATGAGCAGTTCTTC
CSVEDPSGRRNEQFF
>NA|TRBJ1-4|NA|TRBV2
TGTGCCAGCATAGAGGACAGCTTTAATGAAAAACTGTTTTTT
CASIEDSFNEKLFF
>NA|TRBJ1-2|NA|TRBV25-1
TGTGCCAGCAGTGAATTATCGGGGCAAGGCTACACCTTC
CASSELSGQGYTF
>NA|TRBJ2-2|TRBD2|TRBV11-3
TGTGCCAGCAGCCCGCTAGCGGGAGGGCCCACCGGGGAGCTGTTTTTT
CASSPLAGGPTGELFF
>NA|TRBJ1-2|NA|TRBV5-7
TGTGCCAGCAACCATTTCTGTGTTCTGTTCAACTATGGCTACACCTTC
CASNHFCVLFNYGYTF
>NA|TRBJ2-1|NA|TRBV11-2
TGTGCCAGCAGCTTAAAGGGGTCAGGGAATATCTTC
CASSLKGSGNIF
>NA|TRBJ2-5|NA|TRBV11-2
TGTGCCAGCAGCTCGGGACTCCCAGAGACCCAGTACTTC
CASSSGLPETQYF
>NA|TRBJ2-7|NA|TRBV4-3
TGCGCCAGCAGCCAAGGAGGGGGGCCTCTGGGCGGGGAGCAGTACTTC
CASSQGGGPLGGEQYF
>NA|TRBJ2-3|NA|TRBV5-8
TGTGCCAGCACCTTGGACACTAGCACAGATACGCAGTATTTT
CASTLDTSTDTQYF
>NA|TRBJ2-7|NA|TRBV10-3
TGTGCCATCAGCGGACCCTACGAGCAGTACTTC
CAISGPYEQYF
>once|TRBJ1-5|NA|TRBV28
TGTGCCAGCAGGCTTAGCAATCAGCCCCAGCATTTT
CASRLSNQPQHF
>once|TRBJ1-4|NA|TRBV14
TGTGCCAGCAGCTCCAAAACACCCGGAGGTAATGAAAAACTGTTTTTT
CASSSKTPGGNEKLFF
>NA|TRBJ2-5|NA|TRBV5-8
TGTGCCAGCAGCGCCGGGGCAGTACAAGGAGAGACCCAGTACTTC
CASSAGAVQGETQYF
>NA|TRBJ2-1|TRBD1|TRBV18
TGTGCCAGCTCACCGTTCAAGACAGGGGTGGATGAGCAGTTCTTC
CASSPFKTGVDEQFF
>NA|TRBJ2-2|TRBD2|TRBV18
TGTGCCAGCTCACCAGGACTAGCGGGAGTCGGGACCGGGGAGCTGTTTTTT
CASSPGLAGVGTGELFF
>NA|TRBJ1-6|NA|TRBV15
TGTGCCACCAGCAGGAATCTGGGGGTGGATTCACCCCTCCACTTT
CATSRNLGVDSPLHF
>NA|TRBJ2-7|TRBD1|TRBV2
TGTGCCAGCAGTGTCGACAGGGGTACTGCTTATGAGCAGTACTTC
CASSVDRGTAYEQYF
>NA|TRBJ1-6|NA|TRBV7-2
TGTGCCAGCAGCTCGTATGTGACAGGATCTGGTTCACCCCTCCACTTT
CASSSYVTGSGSPLHF
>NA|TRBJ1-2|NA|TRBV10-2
TGCGCCAGCAGTGAGCCGGCATTGGGGGCCAGGTATGGCTACACCTTC
CASSEPALGARYGYTF
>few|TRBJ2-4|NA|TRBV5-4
TGTGCCAGCAGCTTGGATGGTGACAAAAACATTCAGTACTTC
CASSLDGDKNIQYF
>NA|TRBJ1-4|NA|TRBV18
TGTGCCAGCTCACTAGGGCAGACAAATGAAAAACTGTTTTTT
CASSLGQTNEKLFF
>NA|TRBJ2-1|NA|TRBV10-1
TGCGCCAGCAGTGGGGGACGTTCCGATGAGCAGTTCTTC
CASSGGRSDEQFF
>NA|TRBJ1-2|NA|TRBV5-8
TGTGCCAGCAGCTTCTCCAACTCAGGGGATGGCTACACCTTC
CASSFSNSGDGYTF
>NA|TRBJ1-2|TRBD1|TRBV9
TGTGCCAGCAGCGTAGGACAGGGGGCTATCGGCTATGGCTACACCTTC
CASSVGQGAIGYGYTF
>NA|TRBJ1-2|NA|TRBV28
TGTGCCAGCAGTGTGGGGCAAAGTGGGGGAAACTATGGCTACACCTTC
CASSVGQSGGNYGYTF
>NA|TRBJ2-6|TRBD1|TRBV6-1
TGTGCCAGCAGTGGACAGGGGTTGAGCTCTGGGGCCAACGTCCTGACTTTC
CASSGQGLSSGANVLTF
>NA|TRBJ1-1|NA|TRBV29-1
TGCACCGGGACATCAAGTGGCACTGAAGCTTTCTTT
CTGTSSGTEAFF
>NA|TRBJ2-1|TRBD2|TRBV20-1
TGCAGTGCAGTAGCGGGAGGGCCGGAGTTCTTC
CSAVAGGPEFF
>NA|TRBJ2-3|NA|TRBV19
TGTGCCAGTAGTAAGGGGGGGTTTCACACAGATACGCAGTATTTT
CASSKGGFHTDTQYF
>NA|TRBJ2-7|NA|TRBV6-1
TGTGCCAGCAGTGAAGCAGGGCTACCAGGTGGCGAGCAGTACTTC
CASSEAGLPGGEQYF
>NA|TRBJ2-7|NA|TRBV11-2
TGTGCCAGCAGCTTAGGGGGTGCGCGGGGCGAGCAGTACTTC
CASSLGGARGEQYF
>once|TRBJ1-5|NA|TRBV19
TGTGCCAGTAGTTCGACGGATAGCAATCAGCCCCAGCATTTT
CASSSTDSNQPQHF
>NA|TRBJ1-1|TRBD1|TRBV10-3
TGTGCCATCAGTGATACAGGGGGCATCGGGACTGAAGCTTTCTTT
CAISDTGGIGTEAFF
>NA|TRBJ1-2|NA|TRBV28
TGTGCCAGCAGTCGAGTAGAAGGGGAGGACTATGGCTACACCTTC
CASSRVEGEDYGYTF
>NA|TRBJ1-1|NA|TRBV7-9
TGTGCCAGCAGCCGGGACTCGAACACTGAAGCTTTCTTT
CASSRDSNTEAFF